This entry lists 12 T cell receptor beta chains sequenced from one sample in a study of response to subunit inactivated influenza vaccine. TCRdb re-derived calls from the RT-PCR reads in MiXCR, one entry per CDR3 protein. The sample yields hundreds of thousands of distinct CDR3 sequences, 10% to 12% seen once. These same records also appear under a second study, on T cells expressing NK-cell markers. That publication notes: 5'RACE template switching with UMIs generated TCR beta cDNA.

This specimen was PBMCs from blood, taken on the day of vaccination. These receptors all stem from a man aged 45-65 years who received an inactivated influenza vaccine.

There are many counts of this clonotype. The gene calls are TRBV29-1 and TRBJ2-1, with 12 bases aligning to TRBD2. Germline lookup yields CDR1 SQVTM and CDR2 ANQGSEA. Trimming took 6 bases from V and 10 from J; bases not matched to a gene: 10. CDR3 length: 14 residues. CDR3 loop: CSVPATSGSQEQFF. In nucleotides, the CDR3 is TGCAGCGTCCCCGCGACTAGCGGGAGCCAAGAGCAGTTCTTC.

The sample holds many counts of this clonotype. V gene TRBV12-3 or TRBV12-4 combines with J gene TRBJ2-1; weak D call: TRBD1 (5 bases). The V end was cut by 3 bases, the J end by 4 bases, with 10 bases between. The CDR3 totals 14 residues. CDR3: CASSFSGLYNEQFF. CDR3 DNA sequence: TGTGCCAGCAGTTTCTCAGGGTTATACAATGAGCAGTTCTTC.

This clonotype was found a few times. This rearrangement joins TRBV7-8 to TRBJ2-5, with 10 bases fitting TRBD1. The CDR3 has 15 residues. Germline assignment: CDR1 SGHVS and CDR2 FQNEAQ. V lost 3 bases and J lost 4; bases outside the gene matches: 5. CDR3 nucleotides: TGTGCCAGCAGCTTCTACCGGGACAGGGGAGAGACCCAGTACTTC. The encoded protein is CASSFYRDRGETQYF.

This clonotype occurred a few times. The V call is TRBV7-9, the J call TRBJ2-2; unclear D gene. The CDR3 contains 12 residues. The germline gives CDR1 SEHNR, CDR2 FQNEAQ (reference sequence). V was trimmed by 1 base and J by 7 bases, leaving 4 bases between them. The CDR3 reads CASSLEYGELFF. DNA of the CDR3: TGTGCCAGCAGCTTAGAATACGGGGAGCTGTTTTTT.

V usage is TRBV7-2 and J usage is TRBJ2-2; the D is unclear. Trimming removed 2 bases at V and 7 bases at J, with 20 bases between. Germline V gene data show CDR1 as SGHTA and CDR2 as FQGNSA. This CDR3 is 17 amino acids long. For the CDR3, the DNA is TGTGCCAGCAGCTTATCCCGCGATACCGCTTTAGGCGGGGAGCTGTTTTTT. It codes for CASSLSRDTALGGELFF.

The V gene is TRBV11-2, the J gene TRBJ1-4; weak D call: TRBD1 (5 bases). CDR1 and CDR2 from the germline V gene are SGHAT and FQNNGV. Trimming left V 4 bases short and J 7 bases short, with 22 bases between. CDR3 length: 17 residues. The CDR3 reads CASSSLKQAVSSEKLFF. The DNA for the CDR3 is TGTGCCAGCAGCTCCCTTAAACAGGCGGTATCATCTGAAAAACTGTTTTTT.

This clonotype was counted at least ten times. This chain uses TRBV5-1 with TRBJ1-1; D is perhaps TRBD1 (5 bases). V was pared by 0 bases and J by 0 bases, with 18 bases between. The CDR3 has 18 amino acids. The germline CDR1 and CDR2 sequences are SGHRS and YFSETQ. This CDR3 reads CASSLGGAGFYMNTEAFF. The DNA of the CDR3 is TGCGCCAGCAGCTTGGGTGGGGCAGGATTTTACATGAACACTGAAGCTTTCTTT. The full variable domain, rest sourced from reference TRBV5-1 and TRBJ1-1, is KAGVTQTPRYLIKTRGQQVTLSCSPISGHRSVSWYQQTPGQGLQFLFEYFSETQRNKGNFPGRFSGRQFSNSRSEMNVSTLELGDSALYLCASSLGGAGFYMNTEAFFGQGTRLTVV.

This clonotype was recorded at least ten times. The rearrangement uses TRBV6-1 and TRBJ2-7, with a weak D call TRBD1 (5 bases). Germline V CDR1 and CDR2: MNHNS, SASEGT. The CDR3 totals 14 residues. V was trimmed by 5 bases and J by 2 bases, leaving 13 bases between them. CDR3 amino acids: CASSLTGSTYEQYF. The CDR3 DNA is TGTGCCAGCAGTTTAACAGGCAGTACCTACGAGCAGTACTTC.

The chain links TRBV30 to TRBJ2-7; D is uncertain. Germline values: CDR1 GTSNPN, CDR2 SVGIG (reference sequence). V was cut by 1 base and J by 4 bases, with 8 bases left in between. This CDR3 is built from 12 residues. This CDR3 is CAWSEMIYEQYF. The CDR3 coding sequence is TGTGCCTGGAGTGAAATGATATACGAGCAGTACTTC. Complete variable domain (other parts from reference TRBV30 and TRBJ2-7): SQTIHQWPATLVQPVGSPLSLECTVEGTSNPNLYWYRQAAGRGLQLLFYSVGIGQISSEVPQNLSASRPQDRQFILSSKKLLLSDSGFYLCAWSEMIYEQYFGPGTRLTVT.

The chain couples TRBV6-1 to TRBJ2-3; D perhaps matches TRBD1 (6 bases). The germline CDR1 and CDR2 sequences are MNHNS and SASEGT. Trimming pared 6 bases from V and 1 base from J, leaving 11 bases between. The CDR3 is 14 amino acids. CDR3 loop: CASSGNRGTDTQYF. The CDR3 nucleotides are TGTGCCAGCAGCGGGAACAGGGGCACAGATACGCAGTATTTT.

The chain couples TRBV20-1 to TRBJ2-3; TRBD2 agrees at 12 bases. J gave up 0 bases and V 3 bases, and 7 bases lay outside the gene matches. The germline CDR1 and CDR2 sequences are DFQATT and SNEGSKA (reference sequence). The CDR3 totals 17 residues. The CDR3 nucleotides are TGCAGTGCTAGCGCCCTAGCGGGAGGGTGGAGCACAGATACGCAGTATTTT. This gives the protein CSASALAGGWSTDTQYF.

In this sample, this clonotype turned up a few times. This rearrangement joins TRBV10-1 to TRBJ2-7, with 8 bases aligning to TRBD1. CDR3 length: 15 amino acids. With 3 bases clipped from V and 5 bases from J, the junction kept 9 bases outside the gene matches. Germline V lookup: CDR1 WNHNN, CDR2 SYGVQD (reference sequence). The CDR3 protein is CASSDPGQGSHEQYF. CDR3 sequence (DNA): TGCGCCAGCAGTGATCCAGGACAGGGTAGCCACGAGCAGTACTTC.